The rows below give T cell receptor beta chains drawn from one sample of a study of metastatic and nonmetastatic thyroid tumors. MiXCR re-clonotyped the PCR reads for TCRdb. The repertoire includes more than 25,000 clones, 6% to 9.5% of them detected once, and roughly two fifths sits in the top ten. The material sequenced was blood. These receptors all come from a female donor with papillary thyroid cancer or a benign thyroid nodule (not recorded which). Some clones in this sample may be carry-over from other donors' samples. Both conserved end residues are part of each CDR3. D genes are given only for firm matches. Clone size is given for some rows only: seen once, a few or many times, or a class if the clone is expanded.

size	V	J	D	CDR3	DNA
many	TRBV4-2	TRBJ1-2	-	CASSQFLDVVSNYGYTF	TGTGCCAGCAGCCAATTCCTGGACGTCGTCTCTAACTATGGCTACACCTTC
many	TRBV18	TRBJ1-2	TRBD1	CASSPQGQDRNYGYTF	TGTGCCAGCTCACCTCAAGGACAGGATCGAAACTATGGCTACACCTTC
many	TRBV12-3/TRBV12-4	TRBJ1-5	-	CASSFFRNQPQHF	TGTGCCAGCAGTTTTTTTCGCAATCAGCCCCAGCATTTT
many	TRBV28	TRBJ2-1	-	CASSLGGLSRSEQFF	TGTGCCAGCAGTTTGGGCGGACTATCAAGGAGTGAGCAGTTCTTC
few	TRBV6-1	TRBJ2-7	TRBD1	CASSPTDRPDEQYF	TGTGCCAGCAGTCCCACGGACAGGCCCGACGAGCAGTACTTC
-	TRBV10-1	TRBJ2-7	TRBD1	CASSQEKGQDYSYEQYF	TGCGCCAGCAGCCAAGAGAAGGGACAGGACTACTCCTACGAGCAGTACTTC
few	TRBV18	TRBJ2-4	-	CASSPGRTADQNIQYF	TGTGCCAGCTCTCCCGGGCGGACAGCCGACCAAAACATTCAGTACTTC
many	TRBV19	TRBJ1-3	-	CASSIGLENTIYF	TGTGCCAGTAGTATAGGACTGGAGAACACCATATATTTT
large	TRBV12-3/TRBV12-4	TRBJ2-7	-	CASSNTQGDEQYF	TGTGCCAGCAGCAACACTCAGGGAGACGAGCAGTACTTC
many	TRBV5-1	TRBJ2-7	-	CASTRGAGSAYEQYF	TGCGCCAGCACCCGGGGGGCAGGCTCGGCCTACGAGCAGTACTTC
many	TRBV3-1	TRBJ2-3	-	CASSQEGTRPGPDTQYF	TGTGCCAGCAGCCAAGAAGGAACTCGACCGGGGCCAGATACGCAGTATTTT
many	TRBV4-3	TRBJ1-2	-	CASSPGGRAAGGYTF	TGCGCCAGCAGCCCCGGGGGGAGGGCGGCGGGCGGCTACACCTTC
many	TRBV30	TRBJ2-1	-	CAWAPTAGASSYNEQFF	TGTGCCTGGGCCCCCACGGCGGGGGCGAGCTCCTACAATGAGCAGTTCTTC
many	TRBV14	TRBJ2-2	-	CASSQDFRTGELFF	TGTGCCAGCAGCCAAGATTTTCGAACCGGGGAGCTGTTTTTT
many	TRBV27	TRBJ1-6	-	CASSLMAYYSNNSPLHF	TGTGCCAGCAGTTTAATGGCGTACTACAGTAATAATTCACCCCTCCACTTT
many	TRBV27	TRBJ2-7	TRBD2	CASSLTSGGYEQYF	TGTGCCAGCAGTCTAACTAGCGGGGGCTACGAGCAGTACTTC
many	TRBV6-2/TRBV6-3	TRBJ2-1	-	CASSYGQPYNEQFF	TGTGCCAGCAGTTACGGCCAGCCGTACAATGAGCAGTTCTTC
many	TRBV27	TRBJ2-3	TRBD2	CAVGRYTDTQYF	TGTGCCGTCGGGAGGTACACAGATACGCAGTATTTT
-	TRBV7-3	TRBJ2-1	-	CASSLRGCAPAEQFF	TGTGCCAGCAGCTTAAGGGGGTGTGCCCCGGCTGAGCAGTTCTTC
many	TRBV28	TRBJ1-3	-	CASSTGTDGNTIYF	TGTGCCAGCAGTACCGGGACGGACGGAAACACCATATATTTT
few	TRBV28	TRBJ2-2	TRBD1	CASSFWGQGATGELFF	TGTGCCAGCAGTTTCTGGGGACAGGGGGCCACCGGGGAGCTGTTTTTT
many	TRBV2	TRBJ2-3	-	CASRPGTDTQYF	TGTGCCAGCCGGCCAGGGACAGATACGCAGTATTTT
many	TRBV20-1	TRBJ1-5	-	CSARAPPGQNQPQHF	TGCAGTGCTAGAGCCCCTCCGGGACAAAATCAGCCCCAGCATTTT
many	TRBV7-7	TRBJ1-2	TRBD1	CASSINDLTGRAYGYTF	TGTGCCAGCAGTATTAACGATTTGACAGGGAGGGCCTATGGCTACACCTTC
many	TRBV12-3/TRBV12-4	TRBJ1-3	-	CASRTKGASLSGNTIYF	TGTGCCAGCAGGACCAAAGGGGCCTCTCTCTCTGGAAACACCATATATTTT
many	TRBV7-9	TRBJ2-5	-	CASSLEVGVETQYF	TGTGCCAGCAGCTTAGAGGTCGGTGTAGAGACCCAGTACTTC
many	TRBV6-1	TRBJ2-7	-	CATYEQYF	TGTGCCACCTACGAGCAGTACTTC
many	TRBV6-1	TRBJ1-2	-	CASSVKLDRIYGYTF	TGTGCCAGCAGTGTTAAGTTAGACCGCATCTATGGCTACACCTTC
many	TRBV6-1	TRBJ1-6	-	CASSEALRIGTGSPLHF	TGTGCCAGCAGTGAAGCGCTTCGTATAGGGACGGGATCACCCCTCCACTTT
many	TRBV19	TRBJ1-5	TRBD1	CASSSGQGAVQPQHF	TGTGCCAGTAGTTCCGGACAGGGGGCCGTTCAGCCCCAGCATTTT
many	TRBV6-1	TRBJ2-5	TRBD1	CASSGGQGGETQYF	TGTGCCAGCAGTGGGGGACAGGGGGGAGAGACCCAGTACTTC
many	TRBV7-2	TRBJ2-4	-	CASSPRHREAKNIQYF	TGTGCCAGCAGCCCCCGACATCGGGAGGCCAAAAACATTCAGTACTTC
once	TRBV20-1	TRBJ1-2	TRBD1	CSASRTGDYGYTF	TGCAGTGCTTCCCGGACAGGGGACTATGGCTACACCTTC
-	TRBV7-2	TRBJ2-5	-	CASSLRFTGEISETQYF	TGTGCCAGCAGCTTAAGATTTACTGGGGAGATTTCTGAGACCCAGTACTTC
many	TRBV5-1	TRBJ1-1	-	CARDGYTEAFF	TGCGCCAGGGACGGGTACACTGAAGCTTTCTTT
many	TRBV27	TRBJ2-5	-	CASSLGGRGPKETQYF	TGTGCCAGCAGTTTAGGCGGACGGGGCCCCAAAGAGACCCAGTACTTC
many	TRBV7-8	TRBJ2-1	TRBD2	CASSYLAGIKYNEQFF	TGTGCCAGCAGCTATTTAGCGGGGATAAAGTACAATGAGCAGTTCTTC
many	TRBV18	TRBJ1-3	TRBD1	CASSTTGVPGNTIYF	TGTGCCAGCTCGACTACAGGGGTGCCAGGAAACACCATATATTTT
many	TRBV5-1	TRBJ1-5	TRBD1	CASSFRTGGFDQPQHF	TGCGCCAGCAGTTTTAGGACAGGGGGCTTCGATCAGCCCCAGCATTTT
many	TRBV7-8	TRBJ2-1	TRBD2	CASSLAGRLAGGRNEQFF	TGTGCCAGCAGCTTAGCGGGCCGACTAGCGGGAGGTCGCAATGAGCAGTTCTTC
many	TRBV19	TRBJ1-2	-	CASRDQTGRLGYTF	TGTGCCAGTAGGGACCAAACAGGAAGGCTTGGCTACACCTTC
many	TRBV28	TRBJ1-1	-	CATTPQGRDTEAFF	TGTGCCACCACCCCACAGGGTAGGGACACTGAAGCTTTCTTT
many	TRBV6-5	TRBJ1-5	TRBD1	CASSIRQGASRSNQPQHF	TGTGCCAGCAGTATAAGACAGGGAGCCAGCCGTAGCAATCAGCCCCAGCATTTT
-	TRBV11-2	TRBJ2-1	TRBD1	CASSHRTGGYNEQFF	TGTGCCAGCAGCCATAGGACAGGGGGCTACAATGAGCAGTTCTTC
many	TRBV5-1	TRBJ2-3	-	CASSPRGRWGTDTQYF	TGCGCCAGCAGCCCACGGGGGCGGTGGGGGACAGATACGCAGTATTTT
many	TRBV4-3	TRBJ1-4	-	CASSQDSLRNEKLFF	TGCGCCAGCAGCCAAGATAGTTTGCGAAATGAAAAACTGTTTTTT